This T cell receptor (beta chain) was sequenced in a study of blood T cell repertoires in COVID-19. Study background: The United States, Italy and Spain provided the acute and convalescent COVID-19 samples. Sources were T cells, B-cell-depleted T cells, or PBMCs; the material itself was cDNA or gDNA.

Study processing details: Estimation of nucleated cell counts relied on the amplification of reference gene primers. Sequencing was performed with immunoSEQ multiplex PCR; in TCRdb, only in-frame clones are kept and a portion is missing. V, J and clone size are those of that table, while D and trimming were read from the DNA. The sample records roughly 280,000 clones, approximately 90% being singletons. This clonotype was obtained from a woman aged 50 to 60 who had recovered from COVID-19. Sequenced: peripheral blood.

The chain's CDR3 is CATRDFSYNEQFF. CDR3 DNA sequence: TGTGCCACCCGGGACTTTTCCTACAATGAGCAGTTCTTC. The J gene is TRBJ2-1, the V gene TRBV10-3, with D tentatively TRBD2 (6 bases). The CDR3 has 13 amino acids. Germline CDR1 ENHRY, CDR2 SYGVKD. Trimming left V 10 bases short and J 1 base short, with 11 bases between.